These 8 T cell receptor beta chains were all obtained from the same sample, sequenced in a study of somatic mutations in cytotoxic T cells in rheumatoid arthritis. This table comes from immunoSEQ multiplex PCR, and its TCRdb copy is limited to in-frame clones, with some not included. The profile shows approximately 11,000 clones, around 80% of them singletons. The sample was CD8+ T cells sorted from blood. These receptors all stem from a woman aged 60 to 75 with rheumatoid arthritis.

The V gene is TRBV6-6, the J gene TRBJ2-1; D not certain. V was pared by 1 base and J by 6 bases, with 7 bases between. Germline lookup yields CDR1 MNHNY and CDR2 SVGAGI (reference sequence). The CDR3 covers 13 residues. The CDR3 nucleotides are TGTGCCAGCAGTTACTGGGCTCCCAATGAGCAGTTCTTC. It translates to CASSYWAPNEQFF.

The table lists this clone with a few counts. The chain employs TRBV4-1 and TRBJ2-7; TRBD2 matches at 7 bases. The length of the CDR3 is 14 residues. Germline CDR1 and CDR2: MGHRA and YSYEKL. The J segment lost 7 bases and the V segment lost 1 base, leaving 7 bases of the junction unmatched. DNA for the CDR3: TGCGCCAGCAGCCAAGTGGGGGGGTATGAGGAGCAGTACTTC. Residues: CASSQVGGYEEQYF.

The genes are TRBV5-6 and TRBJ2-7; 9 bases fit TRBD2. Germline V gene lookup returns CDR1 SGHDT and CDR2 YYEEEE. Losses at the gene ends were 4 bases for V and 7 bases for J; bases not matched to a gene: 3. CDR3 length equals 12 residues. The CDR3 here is CASSVGLAEQYF. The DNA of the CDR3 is TGTGCCAGCAGCGTGGGACTAGCTGAGCAGTACTTC. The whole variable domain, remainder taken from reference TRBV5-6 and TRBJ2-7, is DAGVTQSPTHLIKTRGQQVTLRCSPKSGHDTVSWYQQALGQGPQFIFQYYEEEERQRGNFPDRFSGHQFPNYSSELNVNALLLGDSALYLCASSVGLAEQYFGPGTRLTVT.

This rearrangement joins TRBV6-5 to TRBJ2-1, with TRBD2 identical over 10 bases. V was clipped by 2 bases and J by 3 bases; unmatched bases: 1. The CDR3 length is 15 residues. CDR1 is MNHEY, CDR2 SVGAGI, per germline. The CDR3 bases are TGTGCCAGCAGTTACGGGACTAGCGACTACAATGAGCAGTTCTTC. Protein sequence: CASSYGTSDYNEQFF.

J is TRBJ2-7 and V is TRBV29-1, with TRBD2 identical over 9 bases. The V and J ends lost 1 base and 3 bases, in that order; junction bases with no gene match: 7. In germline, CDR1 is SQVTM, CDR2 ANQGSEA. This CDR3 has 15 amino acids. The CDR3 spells CSVEAPTSGFYEQYF. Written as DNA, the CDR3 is TGCAGCGTTGAAGCTCCAACTAGCGGGTTCTACGAGCAGTACTTC.

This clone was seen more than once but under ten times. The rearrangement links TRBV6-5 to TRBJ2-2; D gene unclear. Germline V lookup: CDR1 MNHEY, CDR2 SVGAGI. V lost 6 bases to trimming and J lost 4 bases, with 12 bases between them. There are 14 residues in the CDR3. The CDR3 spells CASSLGLFTGELFF. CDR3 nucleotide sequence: TGTGCCAGCAGCCTGGGCCTTTTCACCGGGGAGCTGTTTTTT.

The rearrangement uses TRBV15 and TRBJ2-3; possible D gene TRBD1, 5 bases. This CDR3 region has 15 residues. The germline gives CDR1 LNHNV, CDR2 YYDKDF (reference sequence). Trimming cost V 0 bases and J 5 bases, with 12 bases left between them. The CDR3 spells CATSRDDSGQDTQYF. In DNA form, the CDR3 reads TGTGCCACCAGCAGAGATGACTCAGGACAAGATACGCAGTATTTT.

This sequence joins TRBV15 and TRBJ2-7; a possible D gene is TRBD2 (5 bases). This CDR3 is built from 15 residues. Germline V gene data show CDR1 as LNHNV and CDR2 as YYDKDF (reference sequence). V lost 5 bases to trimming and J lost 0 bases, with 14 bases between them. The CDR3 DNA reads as TGTGCCACCAGCCGAGGACTTCTTTCCTCCTACGAGCAGTACTTC. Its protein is CATSRGLLSSYEQYF. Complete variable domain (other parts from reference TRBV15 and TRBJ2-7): DAMVIQNPRYQVTQFGKPVTLSCSQTLNHNVMYWYQQKSSQAPKLLFHYYDKDFNNEADTPDNFQSRRPNTSFCFLDIRSPGLGDTAMYLCATSRGLLSSYEQYFGPGTRLTVT.